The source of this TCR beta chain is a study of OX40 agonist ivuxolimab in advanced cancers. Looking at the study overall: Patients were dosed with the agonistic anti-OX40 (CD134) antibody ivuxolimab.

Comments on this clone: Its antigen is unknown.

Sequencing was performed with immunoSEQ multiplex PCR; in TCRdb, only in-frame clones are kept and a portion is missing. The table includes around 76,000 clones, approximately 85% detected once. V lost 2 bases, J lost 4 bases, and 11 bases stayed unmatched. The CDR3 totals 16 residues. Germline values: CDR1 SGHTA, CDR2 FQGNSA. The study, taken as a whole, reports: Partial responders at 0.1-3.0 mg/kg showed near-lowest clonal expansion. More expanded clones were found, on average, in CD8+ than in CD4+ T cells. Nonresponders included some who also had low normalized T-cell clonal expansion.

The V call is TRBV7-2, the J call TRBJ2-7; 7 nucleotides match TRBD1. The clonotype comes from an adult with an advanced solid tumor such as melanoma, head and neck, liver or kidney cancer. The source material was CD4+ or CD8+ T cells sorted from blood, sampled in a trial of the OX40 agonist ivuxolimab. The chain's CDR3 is CASSLTPGTVSYEQYF. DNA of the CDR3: TGTGCCAGCAGCTTAACCCCCGGGACAGTGTCGTACGAGCAGTACTTC.